These T cell receptor beta chains were read from a single sample in a study of OX40 agonist ivuxolimab in advanced cancers. TCRdb keeps only in-frame clones here, not all; method: immunoSEQ multiplex PCR. The data show 64,000 or so clones, roughly 84% seen once. Source: CD4+ or CD8+ T cells sorted from blood, taken in a trial of the OX40 agonist ivuxolimab. The receptors here all came from an adult with an advanced solid tumor such as melanoma, head and neck, liver or kidney cancer. CDR3s include the opening cysteine and the closing phenylalanine or tryptophan. The order of the fields is D gene, V gene, clone size, J gene, CDR3 DNA, CDR3 protein. The D gene is left open where the match is weak. Clone size is stated in some rows and not others, as once, few, many or a class when expanded.

d_gene: TRBD1; v_gene: TRBV5-6; abundance: -; j_gene: TRBJ2-5; CDR3nt: TGTGCCAGCAGCTCCGACAGGGCGAAGTACTTC; CDR3aa: CASSSDRAKYF
d_gene: -; v_gene: TRBV5-5; abundance: once; j_gene: TRBJ1-2; CDR3nt: TGTGCCAGCAGCTTTACTCCCGGGACGGACTATGGCTACACCTTC; CDR3aa: CASSFTPGTDYGYTF
d_gene: -; v_gene: TRBV27; abundance: -; j_gene: TRBJ2-3; CDR3nt: TGTGCCAGCAAACAAATAGCCTTGGATACGCAGTATTTT; CDR3aa: CASKQIALDTQYF
d_gene: -; v_gene: TRBV5-1; abundance: -; j_gene: TRBJ2-7; CDR3nt: TGCGCCAGCAGCCGGACCTATACCTACGAGCAGTACTTC; CDR3aa: CASSRTYTYEQYF
d_gene: TRBD2; v_gene: TRBV5-4; abundance: -; j_gene: TRBJ2-1; CDR3nt: TGTGCCAGCAGCTTGTTTAGCGGGACCTACAATGAGCAGTTCTTC; CDR3aa: CASSLFSGTYNEQFF
d_gene: TRBD1; v_gene: TRBV10-1; abundance: -; j_gene: TRBJ1-1; CDR3nt: TGCGCCAGCAGTGACCCGGAGGACAGGGGGAACACTGAAGCTTTCTTT; CDR3aa: CASSDPEDRGNTEAFF
d_gene: -; v_gene: TRBV30; abundance: once; j_gene: TRBJ2-6; CDR3nt: TGTGCCTGGAGTGTGGGGTTTGGGGCCAACGTCCTGACTTTC; CDR3aa: CAWSVGFGANVLTF
d_gene: -; v_gene: TRBV5-1; abundance: -; j_gene: TRBJ2-7; CDR3nt: TGCGCCAGCAGCTTGTTCGGACAGAAAGATTCCGAGCAGTACTTC; CDR3aa: CASSLFGQKDSEQYF
d_gene: -; v_gene: TRBV30; abundance: -; j_gene: TRBJ2-1; CDR3nt: TGTGCCTGGGAACAGGAAACCTACAATGAGCAGTTCTTC; CDR3aa: CAWEQETYNEQFF
d_gene: -; v_gene: TRBV29-1; abundance: -; j_gene: TRBJ2-2; CDR3nt: TGCAGCGTTGAAGTGACGTACACCGGGGAGCTGTTTTTT; CDR3aa: CSVEVTYTGELFF
d_gene: -; v_gene: TRBV5-1; abundance: -; j_gene: TRBJ2-5; CDR3nt: TGCGCCAGCAGCTTGGCCGGCGGACAAGAGACCCAGTACTTC; CDR3aa: CASSLAGGQETQYF
d_gene: TRBD1; v_gene: TRBV29-1; abundance: -; j_gene: TRBJ2-5; CDR3nt: TGCGGGGTGGGACAGGGAGGGATAGGGGAGACCCAGTACTTC; CDR3aa: CGVGQGGIGETQYF
d_gene: TRBD2; v_gene: TRBV7-6; abundance: -; j_gene: TRBJ2-3; CDR3nt: TGTGCCAGCAGCTTGGGTCGGGGGGGTAGCACAGATACGCAGTATTTT; CDR3aa: CASSLGRGGSTDTQYF
d_gene: -; v_gene: TRBV7-8; abundance: -; j_gene: TRBJ2-3; CDR3nt: TGTGCCAGCAGCTTAGCACCCCCGGGTGCTACGGGGACAGATACGCAGTATTTT; CDR3aa: CASSLAPPGATGTDTQYF
d_gene: -; v_gene: TRBV5-1; abundance: -; j_gene: TRBJ2-4; CDR3nt: TGCGCCAGCAGCCCCCTGGCACTCGGGAACATTCAGTACTTC; CDR3aa: CASSPLALGNIQYF
d_gene: -; v_gene: TRBV5-1; abundance: -; j_gene: TRBJ2-6; CDR3nt: TGCGCCAGCAGCCCTGTCGGCTCTGGGGCCAACGTCCTGACTTTC; CDR3aa: CASSPVGSGANVLTF
d_gene: TRBD2; v_gene: TRBV6-1; abundance: -; j_gene: TRBJ2-1; CDR3nt: TGTGCCAGCAGTAGAACTAGCGGGAACTACAATGAGCAGTTCTTC; CDR3aa: CASSRTSGNYNEQFF
d_gene: -; v_gene: TRBV5-1; abundance: -; j_gene: TRBJ2-7; CDR3nt: TGCGCCAGCAGCTTGGGAACAGAGACCTACGAGCAGTACTTC; CDR3aa: CASSLGTETYEQYF
d_gene: -; v_gene: TRBV5-6; abundance: -; j_gene: TRBJ1-2; CDR3nt: TGTGCCAGCAGCTTGCCAGACTATAACTATGGCTACACCTTC; CDR3aa: CASSLPDYNYGYTF
d_gene: -; v_gene: TRBV5-1; abundance: -; j_gene: TRBJ2-1; CDR3nt: TGCGCCAGCAGCGTCTATCCCGGAGAAGTGGACTTGGGTGAGCAGTTCTTC; CDR3aa: CASSVYPGEVDLGEQFF
d_gene: TRBD2; v_gene: TRBV5-1; abundance: -; j_gene: TRBJ2-5; CDR3nt: TGCGCCAGCAGCTTGGTGGGCGGGAGGGCCGCCCAAGAGACCCAGTACTTC; CDR3aa: CASSLVGGRAAQETQYF
d_gene: -; v_gene: TRBV10-2; abundance: -; j_gene: TRBJ1-4; CDR3nt: TGCGCCACGTCCTCACGGGGGGGAGCAACTAATGAAAAACTGTTTTTT; CDR3aa: CATSSRGGATNEKLFF
d_gene: -; v_gene: TRBV6-6; abundance: -; j_gene: TRBJ1-1; CDR3nt: TGTGCCAGCAGTTATAACACACAGGGAAACACTGAAGCTTTCTTT; CDR3aa: CASSYNTQGNTEAFF
d_gene: -; v_gene: TRBV19; abundance: -; j_gene: TRBJ2-4; CDR3nt: TGTGCCAGTAGTATTAATAGGGGAGGCAAAAACATTCAGTACTTC; CDR3aa: CASSINRGGKNIQYF
d_gene: TRBD1; v_gene: TRBV25-1; abundance: -; j_gene: TRBJ1-1; CDR3nt: TGTGCCAGCCGAACAGGGGGGGTTGAAGCTTTCTTT; CDR3aa: CASRTGGVEAFF
d_gene: -; v_gene: TRBV30; abundance: -; j_gene: TRBJ1-2; CDR3nt: TGTGCCTGGAGGGGTCCGACCTATGGCTACACCTTC; CDR3aa: CAWRGPTYGYTF
d_gene: TRBD1; v_gene: TRBV14; abundance: -; j_gene: TRBJ1-1; CDR3nt: TGTGCCAGCAGCCAAACAATACTAGCTGCAGGACAGGGGTCCATGAACACTGAAGCTTTCTTT; CDR3aa: CASSQTILAAGQGSMNTEAFF
d_gene: TRBD2; v_gene: TRBV7-2; abundance: -; j_gene: TRBJ2-5; CDR3nt: TGTGCCAGCAGCTTCGGTCTAGCGGGAGGGTCGGTGCAGTACTTC; CDR3aa: CASSFGLAGGSVQYF
d_gene: -; v_gene: TRBV6-5; abundance: -; j_gene: TRBJ2-2; CDR3nt: TGTGCCAGCGGAGTTACAAACGGGGAGCTGTTTTTT; CDR3aa: CASGVTNGELFF
d_gene: -; v_gene: TRBV6-1; abundance: medium-sized; j_gene: TRBJ1-2; CDR3nt: TGTGCCGCCACAGCACGGGGGCAGGGCTATGGCTACACCTTC; CDR3aa: CAATARGQGYGYTF
d_gene: -; v_gene: TRBV6-4; abundance: -; j_gene: TRBJ1-5; CDR3nt: TGTGCCAGCAGTAAAGGGGGGAATCAGCCCCAGCATTTT; CDR3aa: CASSKGGNQPQHF
d_gene: -; v_gene: TRBV7-8; abundance: -; j_gene: TRBJ1-2; CDR3nt: TGTGCCAGCAGCTTAGCCACCAACTATGGCTACACCTTC; CDR3aa: CASSLATNYGYTF
d_gene: TRBD1; v_gene: TRBV27; abundance: -; j_gene: TRBJ1-5; CDR3nt: TGTGCCAGCAGTTTATCTCCCCCAGGGGGCGGGCAGCCCCAGCATTTT; CDR3aa: CASSLSPPGGGQPQHF
d_gene: -; v_gene: TRBV7-8; abundance: -; j_gene: TRBJ2-7; CDR3nt: TGTGCCAGCAGCCCTGACAGACGCGAGCAGTACTTC; CDR3aa: CASSPDRREQYF
d_gene: TRBD1; v_gene: TRBV6-1; abundance: -; j_gene: TRBJ2-5; CDR3nt: TGTGCCAGCAGTAGGGACAGGGCCCTGGGGGAGACCCAGTACTTC; CDR3aa: CASSRDRALGETQYF
d_gene: TRBD2; v_gene: TRBV27; abundance: -; j_gene: TRBJ2-2; CDR3nt: TGTGCCAGCTCTCTGAGACCGGGACTAGCGGGGATTATGGGGGGGGAGCTGTTTTTT; CDR3aa: CASSLRPGLAGIMGGELFF
d_gene: -; v_gene: TRBV15; abundance: -; j_gene: TRBJ2-7; CDR3nt: TGTGCCACCAGCAGAGATCCTTCAGGGTCGTACGAGCAGTACTTC; CDR3aa: CATSRDPSGSYEQYF
d_gene: -; v_gene: TRBV25-1; abundance: -; j_gene: TRBJ1-2; CDR3nt: TGTGCCAGCAGTCATCCCTCCCGGGGCCAATATGGCTACACCTTC; CDR3aa: CASSHPSRGQYGYTF
d_gene: TRBD1; v_gene: TRBV5-1; abundance: -; j_gene: TRBJ1-1; CDR3nt: TGCGCCAGCAGCTTGGGACAGGGGACGGACACTGAAGCTTTCTTT; CDR3aa: CASSLGQGTDTEAFF
d_gene: -; v_gene: TRBV2; abundance: -; j_gene: TRBJ2-5; CDR3nt: TGTGCCAGCAGAGATCAAGAGACCCAGTACTTC; CDR3aa: CASRDQETQYF
d_gene: TRBD1; v_gene: TRBV5-5; abundance: -; j_gene: TRBJ1-6; CDR3nt: TGTGCCAGCAGCTTGGTTGCAGGGGGAAATTCACCCCTCCACTTT; CDR3aa: CASSLVAGGNSPLHF
d_gene: -; v_gene: TRBV2; abundance: -; j_gene: TRBJ2-7; CDR3nt: TGTGCCAGCAGACCGGGAAGCTCCTACGAGCAGTACTTC; CDR3aa: CASRPGSSYEQYF
d_gene: -; v_gene: TRBV6-5; abundance: -; j_gene: TRBJ1-2; CDR3nt: TGTGCCACCCGATCGGACGGGCTGACCTTC; CDR3aa: CATRSDGLTF
d_gene: -; v_gene: TRBV4-2; abundance: -; j_gene: TRBJ1-5; CDR3nt: TGTGCCAGCAGCCAACGGGGGAATCAGCCCCAGCATTTT; CDR3aa: CASSQRGNQPQHF